These 9 T cell receptor beta chains share one sample of origin, sequenced in a study of cytomegalovirus exposure and HLA in healthy donors. PCR employed 60 Vbeta and 13 Jbeta primers. Sequencing was performed with immunoSEQ multiplex PCR; in TCRdb, only in-frame clones are kept and a portion is missing. The data show about 140,000 clones, 70% seen once. Material for sequencing was PBMCs. These receptors were taken from a woman aged 30 to 39 in good health and CMV-seronegative.

This clone was seen a handful of times. V is TRBV7-9 and J is TRBJ2-7; 7 nucleotides agree with TRBD2. From germline, CDR1 is SEHNR and CDR2 FQNEAQ (reference sequence). V was pared by 5 bases and J by 5 bases, with 9 bases of the junction left unmatched. The CDR3 has 14 residues. CDR3 nucleotide sequence: TGTGCCAGCAGCCCCCTAGCGGCAAGGGACGAGCAGTACTTC. Translation: CASSPLAARDEQYF.

The CDR3 protein is CSVETGTDYSPLHF. DNA for the CDR3: TGCAGCGTGGAGACCGGGACAGACTATTCACCCCTCCACTTT. This sequence joins TRBV29-1 and TRBJ1-6, with 7 bases lining up with TRBD1. The CDR3 sequence is 14 residues long. J gave up 8 bases and V 6 bases, and 10 bases lay outside the gene matches. Germline CDR1 reads SQVTM; CDR2 reads ANQGSEA. Variable domain in full (rest from reference TRBV29-1 and TRBJ1-6): SAVISQKPSRDICQRGTSLTIQCQVDSQVTMMFWYRQQPGQSLTLIATANQGSEATYESGFVIDKFPISRPNLTFSTLTVSNMSPEDSSIYLCSVETGTDYSPLHFGNGTRLTVT.

V is TRBV5-1 and J is TRBJ2-1; D is undetermined. The CDR3 spans 19 residues. The V gene's germline CDR1 is SGHRS and CDR2 YFSETQ. The germline V and J ends were trimmed by 0 bases and 5 bases, with 24 bases remaining between them. This CDR3 is CASSLGELGFRTTDNEQFF. The CDR3 DNA reads TGCGCCAGCAGCTTGGGAGAATTAGGCTTTCGAACTACCGACAATGAGCAGTTCTTC.

The chain uses TRBV2 and TRBJ2-7; 7 bases line up with TRBD2. There are 15 residues in the CDR3. V dropped 1 base and J dropped 4; count of bases not matched to a gene: 7. Germline V gives CDR1 SNHLY, CDR2 FYNNEI. DNA for the CDR3: TGTGCCAGCAGTGAAGGGGCGGGAGAAGGGTACGAGCAGTACTTC. This sequence encodes CASSEGAGEGYEQYF.

This clone has more than one count but fewer than ten. The chain links TRBV7-2 to TRBJ2-7; 8 bases fit TRBD1. This CDR3 spans 14 amino acids. Germline trimming cut 5 bases from V and 5 bases from J; bases unmatched to any gene: 8. The germline CDR1 and CDR2 sequences are SGHTA and FQGNSA. CDR3: CASSVGDRSHEQYF. CDR3 sequence (DNA): TGTGCCAGCAGCGTAGGGGACAGGAGCCACGAGCAGTACTTC.

CDR3 in amino acids: CASGSGYYGYTF. In DNA, the CDR3 is TGTGCCAGCGGTTCAGGGTACTATGGCTACACCTTC. The chain recombines TRBV2 with TRBJ1-2, with D possibly TRBD1 on 5 matching bases. V was clipped by 8 bases and J by 3 bases, with 10 bases between them. Germline CDR1 SNHLY, CDR2 FYNNEI. CDR3 length: 12 residues.

This clone appeared a few times. The chain uses TRBV4-2 and TRBJ2-5, with 8 bases lining up with TRBD1. The germline V gene encodes CDR1 LGHNA and CDR2 YNFKEQ. The CDR3 consists of 15 residues. J was trimmed by 4 bases and V by 4 bases; bases with no gene match: 8. The CDR3 here is CASSPGQVGGETQYF. For the CDR3, the DNA is TGTGCCAGCAGCCCGGGACAGGTTGGAGGAGAGACCCAGTACTTC.

As for this clone: Other DNA sequences of this sample code for an identical CDR3. The rearrangement joins TRBV18 to TRBJ2-7, with 8 bases that match TRBD2. Looked up from germline, CDR1 is KGHSH and CDR2 is LQKENI. CDR3 length: 14 residues. CDR3 coding DNA: TGCGCCAGCTCACCAAACGGGGGGGCGCGAGAGCAGTACGTC. As protein: CASSPNGGAREQYV.

This clone was observed a few times. The chain joins TRBV11-3 to TRBJ2-3; 8 bases line up with TRBD1. The CDR3 has 15 amino acids. V was clipped by 5 bases and J by 5 bases; unmatched bases: 9. Germline CDR1 reads SGHNT; CDR2 reads YENEEA. The CDR3 coding sequence is TGTGCCAGCAGCCCAGGGGGCCCGGGTAGAGATACGCAGTATTTT. Amino acids: CASSPGGPGRDTQYF.